Below, one T cell receptor beta chain is given with its context. No antigen is known for it. These data originate in a study of long-term antiretroviral therapy in people with HIV. Study-level points and caveats: HIV repertoires spanned narrower CDR3 length ranges than controls.

CDR1 and CDR2 (germline): SGHDT, YYEEEE. CDR3 length: 15 amino acids. The V end was cut by 1 base, the J end by 0 bases, with 8 bases between. Treatment of all HIV participants took place in the United States. The samples, holding about 0.95-10 million cryopreserved PBMC, were thawed before DNA extraction was carried out. The immunoSEQ assay was v3.0, run at survey level. Assay: immunoSEQ multiplex PCR; the TCRdb copy retains only in-frame clones and omits some. The repertoire holds 15,000 to 20,000 clones, with under 85% as singletons. This sample comprised unsorted PBMCs, obtained 2.3 years after starting antiretroviral therapy. The chain is built from TRBV5-6 and TRBJ2-1, with D unresolved. This clonotype was obtained from a woman in her forties with HIV. The CDR3 region is CASSLRRHSYNEQFF. For the CDR3, the DNA is TGTGCCAGCAGCTTGAGGCGGCACTCCTACAATGAGCAGTTCTTC. Complete variable domain (other parts from reference TRBV5-6 and TRBJ2-1): DAGVTQSPTHLIKTRGQQVTLRCSPKSGHDTVSWYQQALGQGPQFIFQYYEEEERQRGNFPDRFSGHQFPNYSSELNVNALLLGDSALYLCASSLRRHSYNEQFFGPGTRLTVL.